Each of the 19 T cell receptor beta chains below was sequenced from the same sample in a study of T cell repertoires in cytomegalovirus infection. Using its own MiXCR run on the reads, TCRdb lists one record per CDR3 protein. This table has some 110,000 distinct CDR3 sequences, around a tenth appearing once. These receptors' targets are unknown. Material for sequencing was PBMCs, sequenced either directly or after in vitro stimulation (not recorded which). These receptors came from a human donor in good health (CMV status not recorded). Some clones in this sample may be carry-over from other donors' samples.

With regard to this clonotype: Its ends do not fully match the called genes, so a read error is possible. The genes are TRBV5-1 and TRBJ1-1; 7 bases match TRBD1. Looked up from germline, CDR1 is SGHRS and CDR2 is YFSETQ. The CDR3 consists of 14 residues. CDR3 coding DNA: TGCGCCAGCAGCGGGAAGACAGGGATAGTTGAAGTTTTCTTT. Residues: CASSGKTGIVEVFF. The full variable domain, its missing parts supplied by reference TRBV5-1 and TRBJ1-1, is KAGVTQTPRYLIKTRGQQVTLSCSPISGHRSVSWYQQTPGQGLQFLFEYFSETQRNKGNFPGRFSGRQFSNSRSEMNVSTLELGDSALYLCASSGKTGIVEVFFGQGTRLTVV.

This clonotype was seen many times. V gene TRBV19 combines with J gene TRBJ2-1, with a possible D match to TRBD1 (6 bases). Germline V lookup: CDR1 LNHDA, CDR2 SQIVND (reference sequence). Trimming cost V 6 bases and J 5 bases, with 17 bases left between them. The CDR3 spans 15 residues. The CDR3 region is CASRGEPGQDNEQFF. The CDR3 coding sequence is TGTGCCAGTAGGGGGGAACCGGGACAAGACAATGAGCAGTTCTTC.

This clonotype was counted ten times or more. The CDR3 loop reads CASSTSLSSGLYNEQFF. The CDR3 bases are TGTGCCAGTAGTACATCGCTGAGTAGCGGGCTTTACAATGAGCAGTTCTTC. The chain combines TRBV19 with TRBJ2-1, with 7 bases matching TRBD2. This CDR3 contains 17 residues. Germline V gives CDR1 LNHDA, CDR2 SQIVND (reference sequence). V lost 4 bases, J lost 4 bases, and 13 bases stayed unmatched.

This clonotype was recorded many times. J is TRBJ2-5 and V is TRBV7-2, with D perhaps matching TRBD2 (6 bases). Germline values: CDR1 SGHTA, CDR2 FQGNSA. The germline V and J ends were trimmed by 5 bases and 5 bases, with 21 bases remaining between them. The CDR3 loop spans 16 amino acids. CDR3 DNA: TGTGCCAGCAGCCCGATGGGAGGCAGCAACTCGGAGACCCAGTACTTC. Encoded protein: CASSPMGGSNSETQYF.

This clonotype was detected a few times. The J gene is TRBJ1-2, the V gene TRBV12-3 or TRBV12-4; 10 bases line up with TRBD1. With 2 bases clipped from V and 4 bases from J, the junction kept 4 bases outside the gene matches. This CDR3 spans 15 amino acids. CDR3 bases: TGTGCCAGCAGTTTAAGGGGGACAGGGGTCTATGGCTACACCTTC. It codes for CASSLRGTGVYGYTF.

V usage is TRBV7-2 and J usage is TRBJ2-5, with D possibly being TRBD1 or TRBD2 (6 bases each). Germline CDR1 and CDR2: SGHTA and FQGNSA. This CDR3 has 17 amino acids. Trimming pared 0 bases from V and 4 bases from J, leaving 18 bases between. The CDR3 DNA reads as TGTGCCAGCAGCTTAGCGGGTAGCCGGGGGCTCGGAGAGACCCAGTACTTC. Its protein is CASSLAGSRGLGETQYF.

This clonotype was seen many times. The gene calls are TRBV7-6 and TRBJ1-1, with D perhaps TRBD1 (5 bases). Germline loops: CDR1 SGHVS, CDR2 FNYEAQ. The CDR3 is made up of 15 amino acids. Trimming shortened V by 1 base and J by 0 bases, and 9 bases separated the two germline ends. DNA of the CDR3: TGTGCCAGCAGCTTAGTGCGGGGCTTGAACACTGAAGCTTTCTTT. Its protein product is CASSLVRGLNTEAFF.

This clonotype was counted a few times. The V call is TRBV20-1, the J call TRBJ2-1; 8 bases match TRBD2. Germline values: CDR1 DFQATT, CDR2 SNEGSKA (reference sequence). With 3 bases clipped from V and 6 bases from J, the junction kept 4 bases outside the gene matches. The CDR3 is 13 residues long. The CDR3 nucleotides read TGCAGTGCTAGCGGGAGGGCCCTCAATGAGCAGTTCTTC. Protein: CSASGRALNEQFF.

This clonotype was found a few times. The gene calls are TRBV25-1 and TRBJ2-1, with 8 bases that match TRBD2. Per the germline V gene, CDR1 is MGHDK and CDR2 is SYGVNS. There are 13 residues in the CDR3. Trimming took 9 bases from V and 8 from J; bases not matched to a gene: 9. The CDR3 reads CASSRLAYDEQFF. As DNA, the CDR3 is TGTGCCAGTTCCAGACTAGCGTACGATGAGCAGTTCTTC.

This clonotype was picked up a small number of times. The CDR3 protein is CAGTGAILPSGANVLTF. For the CDR3, the DNA is TGTGCTGGGACAGGGGCGATTTTACCCTCTGGGGCCAACGTCCTGACTTTC. V gene TRBV27 combines with J gene TRBJ2-6; 10 nucleotides agree with TRBD1. CDR1 is MNHEY and CDR2 is SMNVEV in the germline V gene (reference sequence). This CDR3 has 17 residues. Variable domain in full (rest from reference TRBV27 and TRBJ2-6): EAQVTQNPRYLITVTGKKLTVTCSQNMNHEYMSWYRQDPGLGLRQIYYSMNVEVTDKGDVPEGYKVSRKEKRNFPLILESPSPNQTSLYFCAGTGAILPSGANVLTFGAGSRLTVL.

In its sample, this clonotype was seen a few times. The genes are TRBV6-2 or TRBV6-3 and TRBJ2-1; 11 bases match TRBD1. V shed 6 bases and J 2 bases; nucleotides not matched to a gene: 6. This CDR3 is 16 amino acids long. Per germline, CDR1 MNHEY and CDR2 SVGEGT. The CDR3 here is CASRDRGLKPYNEQFF. The CDR3 nucleotides are TGTGCCAGCAGGGACAGGGGGCTTAAACCCTACAATGAGCAGTTCTTC.

This clonotype was counted between two and nine times. The chain joins TRBV4-1 to TRBJ1-1, with 10 bases fitting TRBD1. Germline V gene sequence: CDR1 MGHRA, CDR2 YSYEKL. This CDR3 is built from 15 residues. The V and J ends lost 5 bases and 0 bases, in that order; junction bases with no gene match: 3. CDR3 DNA sequence: TGCGCCAGCAGCTTCGGGACAGGGGTGAACACTGAAGCTTTCTTT. This codes for CASSFGTGVNTEAFF.

The J gene is TRBJ1-2, the V gene TRBV2, with D possibly being TRBD1 (6 bases). Germline loops: CDR1 SNHLY, CDR2 FYNNEI. This CDR3 has 15 amino acids. V was cut by 3 bases and J by 2 bases, with 13 bases left in between. The CDR3 nucleotides read TGTGCCAGCAGTGATGAGGGGGAAAAGAACTATGGCTACACCTTC. Translating it yields CASSDEGEKNYGYTF.

This clonotype has at least ten counts. This rearrangement joins TRBV7-2 to TRBJ1-6, with a weak D call TRBD1 (5 bases). The CDR3 runs 15 residues. V shed 3 bases and J shed 10 bases, with 16 bases lying between them. The germline V gene encodes CDR1 SGHTA and CDR2 FQGNSA. In DNA, the CDR3 is TGTGCCAGCAGCTTCTTTCAGGGATCCGAATCACCCCTCCACTTT. Translating it yields CASSFFQGSESPLHF.

The rearrangement joins TRBV18 to TRBJ2-5, with no clear D. Per germline, CDR1 KGHSH and CDR2 LQKENI. CDR3 length: 13 amino acids. Trimming removed 6 bases at V and 2 bases at J, with 10 bases between. The CDR3 region has the DNA TGTGCCAGCTCGTCGGACCAACAAGAGACCCAGTACTTC. Amino acid sequence: CASSSDQQETQYF.

As concerns this clonotype: One base away lies a much larger clone, so this may be a sequencing read error. The chain is built from TRBV6-6 and TRBJ2-7; no definite D call. The length of the CDR3 is 15 residues. Germline CDR1 is MNHNY and CDR2 is SVGAGI (reference sequence). DNA for the CDR3: TGTGCCATCAGTGTTCTCTTCGGCTCGGCCTACGAGCAGTACTTC. Translating gives CAISVLFGSAYEQYF.

The rearrangement uses TRBV18 and TRBJ1-1, with a tentative D call TRBD1 (5 bases). Trimming removed 3 bases from V and 1 base from J, with 9 bases in between. CDR3 length equals 14 residues. Germline-derived CDR1 and CDR2 are KGHSH and LQKENI. CDR3 DNA: TGTGCCAGCTCACCCAGGGAGGGGAACACTGAAGCTTTCTTT. It translates to CASSPREGNTEAFF.

The rearrangement links TRBV7-8 to TRBJ2-3, with 8 bases identical to TRBD2. V was pared by 1 base and J by 4 bases, with 16 bases of the junction left unmatched. Germline CDR1 SGHVS, CDR2 FQNEAQ. The CDR3 has 19 residues. In DNA, the CDR3 is TGTGCCAGCAGCTTAGGGGGGGGCGCTAGCGGGTTTTCAGCAGATACGCAGTATTTT. The encoded protein is CASSLGGGASGFSADTQYF.

This clonotype was detected only a few times. The chain links TRBV5-6 to TRBJ2-7; D tentatively reads TRBD1 or TRBD2 (5 bases each). CDR1 and CDR2 (germline): SGHDT, YYEEEE. The CDR3 covers 16 residues. V lost 4 bases and J 0 bases, leaving 17 bases between the germline ends. The CDR3, as DNA: TGTGCCAGCAGCCCTGACTATCGGGACCCCTCCTACGAGCAGTACTTC. Amino acids: CASSPDYRDPSYEQYF.